The present T cell receptor (beta chain) was sequenced within a study of CD4 and CD8 cells across lung adenocarcinoma regions. From the PCR reads, TCRdb called clonotypes with MiXCR, one entry per CDR3 protein. The profile shows over 5,000 distinct CDR3 sequences, 62% of them singletons. This clonotype was observed a handful of times. Localized lung adenocarcinoma, a non-small cell lung cancer, affected the donors. The source is a female donor with lung adenocarcinoma. The CD4 and CD8 labels of this study may be unreliable. Sequencing was carried out using CD4+ T cells from the center of a lung tumor.

This CDR3 reads CASSETTSFYNEQFF. DNA of the CDR3: TGCGCCAGCAGCGAAACTACTAGTTTTTACAATGAGCAGTTCTTC. V and J are TRBV4-1 and TRBJ2-1; D may be TRBD2 (5 bases). V was shortened by 5 bases and J by 4 bases, with 15 bases between the two germline ends. Germline V CDR1 and CDR2: MGHRA, YSYEKL. The length of the CDR3 is 15 residues.